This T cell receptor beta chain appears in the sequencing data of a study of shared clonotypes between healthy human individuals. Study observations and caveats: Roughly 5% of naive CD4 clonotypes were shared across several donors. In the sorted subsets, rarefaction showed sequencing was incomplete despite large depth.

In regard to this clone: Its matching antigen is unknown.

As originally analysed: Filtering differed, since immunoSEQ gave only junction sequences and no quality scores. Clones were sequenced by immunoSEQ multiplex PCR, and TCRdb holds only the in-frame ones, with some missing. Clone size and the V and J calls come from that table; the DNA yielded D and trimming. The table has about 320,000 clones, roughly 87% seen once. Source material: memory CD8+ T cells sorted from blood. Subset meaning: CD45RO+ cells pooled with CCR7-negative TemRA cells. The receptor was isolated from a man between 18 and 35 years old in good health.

The CDR3 region has the DNA TGTGCCAGCAGCTTCGGGGGTGGCGAGCAGTACTTC. It encodes CASSFGGGEQYF. The chain links TRBV13 to TRBJ2-7; tentatively, D is TRBD2 (6 bases). Per the germline V gene, CDR1 is PRHDT and CDR2 is FYEKMQ (reference sequence). CDR3 size: 12 residues. The V end lost 3 bases, the J end lost 6 bases, and 9 bases lay between the germline ends.